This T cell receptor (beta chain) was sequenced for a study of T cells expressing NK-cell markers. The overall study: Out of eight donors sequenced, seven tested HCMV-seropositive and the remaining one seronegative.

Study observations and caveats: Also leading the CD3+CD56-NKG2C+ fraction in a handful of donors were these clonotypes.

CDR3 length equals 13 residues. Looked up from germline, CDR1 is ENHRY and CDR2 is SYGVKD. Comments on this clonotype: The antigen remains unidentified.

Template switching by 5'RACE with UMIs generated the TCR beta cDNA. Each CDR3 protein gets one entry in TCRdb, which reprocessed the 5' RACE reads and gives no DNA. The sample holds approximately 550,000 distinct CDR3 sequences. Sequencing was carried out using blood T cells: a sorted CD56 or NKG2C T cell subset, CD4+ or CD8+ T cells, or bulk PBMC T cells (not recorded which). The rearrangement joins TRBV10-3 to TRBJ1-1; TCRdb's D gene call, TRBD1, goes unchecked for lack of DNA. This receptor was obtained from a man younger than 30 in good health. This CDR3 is CAISALDRGEAFF.